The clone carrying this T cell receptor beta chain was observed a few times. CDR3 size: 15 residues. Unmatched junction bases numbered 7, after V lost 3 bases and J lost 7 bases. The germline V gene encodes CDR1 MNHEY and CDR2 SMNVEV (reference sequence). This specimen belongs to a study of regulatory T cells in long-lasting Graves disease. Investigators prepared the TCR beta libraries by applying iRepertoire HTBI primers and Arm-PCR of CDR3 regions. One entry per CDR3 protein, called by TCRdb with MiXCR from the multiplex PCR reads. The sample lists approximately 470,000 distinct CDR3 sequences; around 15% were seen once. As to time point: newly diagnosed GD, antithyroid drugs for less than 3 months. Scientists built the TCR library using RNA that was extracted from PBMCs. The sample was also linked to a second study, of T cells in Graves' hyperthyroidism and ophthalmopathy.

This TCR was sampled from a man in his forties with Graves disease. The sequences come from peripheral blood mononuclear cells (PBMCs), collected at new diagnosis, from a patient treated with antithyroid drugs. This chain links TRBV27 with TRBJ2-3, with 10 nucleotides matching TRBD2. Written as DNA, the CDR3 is TGTGCCAGCAGTTTTCTCCAGCGGGAGGGAAATACGCAGTATTTT. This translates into CASSFLQREGNTQYF.